What follows describes a single T cell receptor (beta chain). This record belongs to a study of blood T cell repertoires in COVID-19. Study-wide background: Collection of acute and convalescent COVID-19 samples took place in the United States, Italy and Spain. Sample material is recorded as cDNA or gDNA derived from T cells, B-cell-depleted T cells, or PBMCs.

Only in-frame clones appear in the TCRdb table, and some are missing; sequencing was by immunoSEQ multiplex PCR. The sample lists about 400,000 clones, under 90% seen once, with 1.7% in the top ten. V was pared by 5 bases and J by 7 bases, with 10 bases of the junction left unmatched. The germline CDR1 and CDR2 sequences are SGHTA and FQGNSA. The CDR3 is made up of 15 amino acids. The sequenced sample consisted of PBMCs or T cells enriched from blood (not recorded which). This TCR came from a woman aged 30 to 39 who had recovered from COVID-19. V is TRBV7-2 and J is TRBJ2-1; TRBD1 matches 8 bases. The CDR3, as DNA: TGTGCCAGCAGCGTAGGACAGGGAGCTTTAAATGAGCAGTTCTTC. Its protein product is CASSVGQGALNEQFF.